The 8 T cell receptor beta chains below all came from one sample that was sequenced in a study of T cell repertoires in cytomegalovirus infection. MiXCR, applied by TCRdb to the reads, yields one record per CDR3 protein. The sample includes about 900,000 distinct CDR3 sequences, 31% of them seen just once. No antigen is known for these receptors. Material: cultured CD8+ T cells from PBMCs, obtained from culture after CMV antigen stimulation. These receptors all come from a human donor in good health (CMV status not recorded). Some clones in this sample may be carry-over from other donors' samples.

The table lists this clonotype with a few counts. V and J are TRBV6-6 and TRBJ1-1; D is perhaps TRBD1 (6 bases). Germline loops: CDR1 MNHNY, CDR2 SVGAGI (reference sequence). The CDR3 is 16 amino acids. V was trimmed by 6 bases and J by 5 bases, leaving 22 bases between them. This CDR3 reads CASSGPEFYRVTEAFF. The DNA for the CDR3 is TGTGCCAGCAGCGGTCCTGAATTCTACAGGGTGACTGAAGCTTTCTTT.

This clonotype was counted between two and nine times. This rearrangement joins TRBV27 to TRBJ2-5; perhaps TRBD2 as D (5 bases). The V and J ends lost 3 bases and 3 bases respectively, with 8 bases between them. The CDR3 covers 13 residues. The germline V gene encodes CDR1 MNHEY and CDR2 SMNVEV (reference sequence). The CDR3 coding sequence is TGTGCCAGCAGTTTCGGAGCGGAAGAGACCCAGTACTTC. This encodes CASSFGAEETQYF.

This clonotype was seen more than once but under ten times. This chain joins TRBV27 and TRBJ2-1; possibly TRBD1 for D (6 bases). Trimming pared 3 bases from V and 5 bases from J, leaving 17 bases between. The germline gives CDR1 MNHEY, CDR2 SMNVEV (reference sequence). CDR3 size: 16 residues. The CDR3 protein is CASSFMGAGADNEQFF. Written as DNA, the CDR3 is TGTGCCAGCAGTTTCATGGGCGCAGGGGCGGACAATGAGCAGTTCTTC.

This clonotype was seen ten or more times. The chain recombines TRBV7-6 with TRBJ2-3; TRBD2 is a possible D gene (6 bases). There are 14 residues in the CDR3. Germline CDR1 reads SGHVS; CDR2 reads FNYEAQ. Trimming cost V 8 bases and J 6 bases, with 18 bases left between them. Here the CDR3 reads CASSPGLAPDTQYF. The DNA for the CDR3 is TGTGCCAGCTCCCCGGGACTGGCCCCCGATACGCAGTATTTT.

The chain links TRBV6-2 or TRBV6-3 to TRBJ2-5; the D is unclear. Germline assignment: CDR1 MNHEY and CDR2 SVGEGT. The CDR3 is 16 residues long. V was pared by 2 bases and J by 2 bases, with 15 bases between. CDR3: CASSYGITYSQETQYF. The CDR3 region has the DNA TGTGCCAGCAGTTACGGGATCACTTATTCACAAGAGACCCAGTACTTC.

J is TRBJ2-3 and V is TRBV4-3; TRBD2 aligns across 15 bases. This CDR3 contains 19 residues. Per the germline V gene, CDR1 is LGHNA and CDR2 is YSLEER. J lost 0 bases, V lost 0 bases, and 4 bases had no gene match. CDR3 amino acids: CASSQDGLAGGPSTDTQYF. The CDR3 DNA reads TGCGCCAGCAGCCAAGATGGACTAGCGGGGGGGCCTAGCACAGATACGCAGTATTTT.

This CDR3 reads CASSPSGGQGYEQYF. The CDR3 DNA reads TGTGCCAGCAGTCCCAGCGGGGGGCAAGGCTACGAGCAGTACTTC. V and J are TRBV27 and TRBJ2-7, with 9 bases lining up with TRBD2. The V gene end was trimmed by 5 bases and the J gene end by 3 bases; junction bases not matched to a gene: 8. The CDR3 covers 15 residues. Germline lookup yields CDR1 MNHEY and CDR2 SMNVEV (reference sequence).

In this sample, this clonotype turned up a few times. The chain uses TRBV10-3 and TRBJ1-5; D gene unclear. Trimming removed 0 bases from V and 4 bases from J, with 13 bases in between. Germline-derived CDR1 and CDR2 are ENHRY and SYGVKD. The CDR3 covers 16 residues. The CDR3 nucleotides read TGTGCCATCAGTGAGTCCGCTGGGGAGCGAAATCAGCCCCAGCATTTT. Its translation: CAISESAGERNQPQHF.